In this sample, the clone carrying this T cell receptor (beta chain) turned up once. The antigen is not known. The data were taken from a study of cytomegalovirus exposure and HLA in healthy donors. The PCR ran on 60 Vbeta and 13 Jbeta primers. The table came from immunoSEQ multiplex PCR; TCRdb's copy has only in-frame clones and leaves some out. The sample lists roughly 99,000 clones; around 78% were seen once. Broader study findings: In most subjects, TCR beta sequences reportedly gave accurate predictions of HLA-A and HLA-B alleles. Cytomegalovirus association was listed for roughly 160 TCR beta chains.

Sequenced sample: PBMCs. The source is a man aged 25 to 40 in good health and CMV-seronegative.

In DNA form, the CDR3 reads TGTGCCAGCTCACCGAGTGACTTCGAGCAGTACTTC. Translated: CASSPSDFEQYF. This chain joins TRBV18 and TRBJ2-7; D not resolved. This CDR3 is 12 amino acids long. Per the germline V gene, CDR1 is KGHSH and CDR2 is LQKENI. Trimming removed 3 bases at V and 6 bases at J, with 9 bases between.